This T cell receptor (beta chain) was recovered during a study of T cells in Graves' hyperthyroidism and ophthalmopathy (dated by TCRdb to between 2018 and 2021). Some background on the complete study: Peripheral blood samples were taken at the time of initial diagnosis, prior to any treatment. The roughly 100 discovery patients were divided at random into training and test sets in a 7:3 ratio. According to the paper, TCR Vbeta CDR3 sequencing was carried out on some 140 peripheral blood samples, which came from fewer than 50 ophthalmopathy, 75 to 80 hyperthyroidism and approximately 17 progressor patients. To identify distinguishing TCR V-J signatures, a discovery cohort of around 98 patients was used, comprising 43 with Graves' ophthalmopathy and around 60 with stable Graves' hyperthyroidism. After sampling, hyperthyroidism patients received methimazole starting at 30 mg daily, and ophthalmopathy patients received high-dose intravenous methylprednisolone. Thyroid tissue and blood T-cell repertoires from about six Graves' hyperthyroidism patients were also compared in the study. Prospective prediction of ophthalmopathy was tested in an independent validation cohort consisting of 18 to 20 hyperthyroidism patients and approximately 16 patients who later progressed to ophthalmopathy.

Points the paper makes about the study in general: Sample size was not statistically predetermined, and investigators were not blinded to group allocation. Ophthalmopathy was separated from stable hyperthyroidism by a 13 V-J signature model, with just over 85% sensitivity and roughly 84% specificity obtained in cross-validation and 80%/75% obtained in testing. In validation, the model predicted progression to ophthalmopathy a median of about 6.8 months before onset, with about 64% sensitivity and nearly 75% specificity. Most expanded thyroid clonotypes (frequency above 0.001) were also detected in blood, a finding suggesting that blood repertoires may reflect thyroid immune responses.

A patient counted as having stable Graves' hyperthyroidism if no progression to ophthalmopathy occurred over 18 months of follow-up. Hyperthyroidism patients were newly diagnosed, with disease duration under 2 months, and aged 18 to 65 years. Exclusion was applied to patients with uncontrolled infections, other autoimmune diseases, pregnancy or lactation. Diagnoses were based on clinical symptoms, serum thyroxine and TRAb, thyroid ultrasound and orbital computed tomography. PBMCs were isolated from 7.5 to 10 ml of fresh peripheral blood by Ficoll-Paque density gradient centrifugation. Trizol reagent was used to extract total RNA, and RNA quality was then checked on an Agilent 2100 Bioanalyzer. This clonotype came up a few times. Which antigen it targets is not known. Per-base qualities were not stored, and no clone one base away is much larger. The TCR beta CDR3 regions were amplified from the RNA transcripts. The first round of RT-PCR for the TCR CDR3 was performed with the HTBI primer set and the Qiagen OneStep RT-PCR kit. Libraries were constructed in a second round of multiplex PCR, after which size selection and purification were carried out. Sequencing of the libraries was done on an Illumina HiSeq2000 using paired-end 100 bp reads. Concerning the study's data processing: SOAPnuke was used to process the raw data, with reads discarded if the reads contained adapters or uncalled bases, had a mean Phred below 15, or lacked an exact constant-primer or identifier match. High-quality paired reads were merged with COPE v1.2.5, and unique nucleotide sequences were defined as clonotypes. MiTCR v1.1 was used to align clonotypes to the IMGT TRBV, TRBD and TRBJ reference segments. Only V-J combinations with frequency above 0.0001, covering 99% to 99.2% of repertoires, were analysed. The TCS score was defined as the ratio of F50 (clonal expansion) to E x V (chaos), calculated using BLOSUM62-based TCRdist between CDR3 peptides within each V-J. Welch's t-statistics and random forest reduced approximately 520 V-J features to 13, which were used in a naive Bayes classifier (R e1071). Thyroid-blood repertoire similarity was quantified with the Morisita-Horn index. Starting from the raw public reads, TCRdb applied fastp trimming at Q25, assembled clones with MiXCR and retained in-frame beta chains. Identical CDR3 proteins give one entry, which carries the most common genes and DNA. These V and J calls derive from TCRdb rather than the authors' analysis. The sample table records 600,000 to 800,000 distinct CDR3 sequences; over 35% of these occur just once. Clones ranked in the top ten supply around 29% of the sample.

At the junction V is shortened by 4 bases and J by 3 bases, with 17 bases in between. The CDR3 covers 15 residues, taking in both the cysteine and the phenylalanine. The entry retains the CDR3 DNA only, 45 bases that are in frame from base 1. The CDR1 and CDR2 encoded by the germline V gene are SGDLS and YYNGEE. The origin of this receptor is a woman aged 40 to 50 with Graves' hyperthyroidism. Material: blood. Recombination linked TRBV9 to TRBJ2-7; the D gene is possibly TRBD2, with 6 bases matching. The CDR3 in this case is CASSSVGGKVYEQYF. The sequenced DNA: TGTGCCAGCAGCTCAGTGGGGGGAAAGGTCTACGAGCAGTACTTC.